Listed here are 9 T cell receptor beta chains from one sample, sequenced in a study of PD-L1 blockade in urothelial cancer. Method: immunoSEQ multiplex PCR; TCRdb's copy keeps in-frame clones and lacks some. The table has 70,000 to 75,000 clones, around 84% seen once. Here the sequenced sample was PBMCs, taken around atezolizumab (anti-PD-L1) treatment. The origin of the receptors is a man in his sixties or seventies with urothelial cancer.

This sequence joins TRBV10-2 and TRBJ2-3; 9 bases are a match to TRBD2. Germline V gene data show CDR1 as WSHSY and CDR2 as SAAADI. The CDR3 runs to 15 residues. The V gene end was trimmed by 0 bases and the J gene end by 6 bases; junction bases not matched to a gene: 4. CDR3 amino acids: CASSESVAGVDTQYF. Written as DNA, the CDR3 is TGCGCCAGCAGTGAGTCGGTAGCGGGAGTGGATACGCAGTATTTT.

This clone came up once. The gene calls are TRBV19 and TRBJ2-1; D remains unclear. Trimming stripped 0 bases from V and 9 bases from J, with 12 bases between. CDR1 LNHDA and CDR2 SQIVND come from the germline V gene (reference sequence). The CDR3 covers 14 residues. In DNA form, the CDR3 reads TGTGCCAGTAGTATAGATCAGGCTCACCCTGAGCAGTTCTTC. Protein product: CASSIDQAHPEQFF.

The genes are TRBV2 and TRBJ2-7; tentative D call: TRBD2 (5 bases). This CDR3 region has 14 residues. With 6 bases removed from V and 4 bases from J, the gap between germline ends came to 16 bases. Germline V lookup: CDR1 SNHLY, CDR2 FYNNEI. DNA for the CDR3: TGTGCCAGCAGGAGCACGAGGGTTGGGTACGAGCAGTACTTC. This sequence encodes CASRSTRVGYEQYF.

This clone has more than one count but fewer than ten. The gene calls are TRBV6-1 and TRBJ2-1; TRBD1 is a possible D gene (6 bases). The CDR3 contains 16 residues. In germline, CDR1 is MNHNS, CDR2 SASEGT. Deletions cut 4 bases from V and 2 bases from J, with 15 bases between. CDR3 DNA sequence: TGTGCCAGCAGTGGTCTGGGGGCAGGGGCCTACAATGAGCAGTTCTTC. Encoded protein: CASSGLGAGAYNEQFF.

The chain is built from TRBV4-2 and TRBJ2-1, with TRBD2 identical over 11 bases. Germline CDR1 and CDR2: LGHNA and YNFKEQ. The CDR3 is 18 residues long. The trim removed 4 bases at V and 7 bases at J, leaving 15 bases unmatched. The CDR3 DNA sequence: TGTGCCAGCAGCCCGTCCGGAACTTTAGCGGGAGGGCCAAATGAGCAGTTCTTC. This encodes CASSPSGTLAGGPNEQFF.

The gene calls are TRBV11-2 and TRBJ1-5; 7 bases align to TRBD1. V was clipped by 5 bases and J by 6 bases; unmatched bases: 4. This CDR3 contains 13 residues. Germline-derived CDR1 and CDR2 are SGHAT and FQNNGV. DNA of the CDR3: TGTGCCAGCAGCCACGACAGGGTTCAGCCCCAGCATTTT. Its protein is CASSHDRVQPQHF.

The chain carries TRBV10-3 and TRBJ2-1; 13 positions agree with TRBD2. This CDR3 has 15 amino acids. Germline V gives CDR1 ENHRY, CDR2 SYGVKD. V lost 4 bases to trimming and J lost 9 bases; unmatched junction nucleotides: 6. The DNA for the CDR3 is TGTGCCATCAGTGGTGGACTAGCGGGAGAGGCTGAGCAGTTCTTC. This encodes CAISGGLAGEAEQFF.

A word on this clone: The junction departs from the called germline gene at one end, perhaps through a read error. The CDR3 reads CASSDTSGFIPSCF. The CDR3 coding sequence is TGTGCCAGCAGTGATACTAGCGGGTTTATTCCCAGTTGCTTC. This rearrangement joins TRBV6-1 to TRBJ2-4, with TRBD2 matching 9 bases. The length of the CDR3 is 14 residues. CDR1 is MNHNS and CDR2 is SASEGT in the germline V gene.

Written as DNA, the CDR3 is TGTGCCAGCAGCCTAGTCTTCGGGGCTGGAAACACCATATATTTT. As protein: CASSLVFGAGNTIYF. The V gene is TRBV7-2, the J gene TRBJ1-3; D is unclear. The germline V gene has CDR1 SGHTA and CDR2 FQGNSA. V lost 5 bases, J lost 2 bases, and 13 bases lay in between. The CDR3 sequence is 15 residues long. The whole variable domain, filled in from reference TRBV7-2 and TRBJ1-3, reads GAGVSQSPSNKVTEKGKDVELRCDPISGHTALYWYRQSLGQGLEFLIYFQGNSAPDKSGLPSDRFSAERTGGSVSTLTIQRTQQEDSAVYLCASSLVFGAGNTIYFGEGSWLTVV.